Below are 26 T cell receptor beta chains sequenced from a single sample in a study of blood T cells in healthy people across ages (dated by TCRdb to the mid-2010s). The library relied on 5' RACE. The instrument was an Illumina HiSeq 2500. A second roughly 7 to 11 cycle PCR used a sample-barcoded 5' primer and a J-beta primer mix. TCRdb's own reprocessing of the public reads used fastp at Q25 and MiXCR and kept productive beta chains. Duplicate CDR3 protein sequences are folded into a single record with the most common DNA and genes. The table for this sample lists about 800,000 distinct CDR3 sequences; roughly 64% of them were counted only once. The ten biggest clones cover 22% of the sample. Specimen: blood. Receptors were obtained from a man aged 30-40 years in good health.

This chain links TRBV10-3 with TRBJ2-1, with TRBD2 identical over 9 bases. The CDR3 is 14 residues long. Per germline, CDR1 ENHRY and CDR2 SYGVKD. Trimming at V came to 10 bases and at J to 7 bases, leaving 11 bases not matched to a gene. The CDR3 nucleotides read TGTGCCACGGCCGGGACTAGCTTGGGGAATGAGCAGTTCTTC. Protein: CATAGTSLGNEQFF.

CDR3 nucleotides: TGCAGCGTTGGAATCGTGGGTCAGCCCCAGCATTTT. It specifies CSVGIVGQPQHF. This sequence joins TRBV29-1 and TRBJ1-5; D is unresolved. The germline gives CDR1 SQVTM, CDR2 ANQGSEA. The CDR3 sequence is 12 residues long. V was pared by 4 bases and J by 6 bases, with 10 bases between.

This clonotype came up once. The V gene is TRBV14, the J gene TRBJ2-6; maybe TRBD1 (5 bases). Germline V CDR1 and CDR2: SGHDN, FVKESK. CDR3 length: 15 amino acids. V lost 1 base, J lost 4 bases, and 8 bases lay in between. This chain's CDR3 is CASSQVGVGANVLTF. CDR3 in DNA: TGTGCCAGCAGCCAAGTAGGGGTAGGGGCCAACGTCCTGACTTTC.

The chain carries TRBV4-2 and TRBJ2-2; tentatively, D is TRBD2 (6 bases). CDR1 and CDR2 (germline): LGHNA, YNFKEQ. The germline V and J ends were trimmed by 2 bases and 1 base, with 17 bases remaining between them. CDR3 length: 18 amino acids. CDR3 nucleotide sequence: TGTGCCAGCAGCCAAAGCGGTGTGGGGACTGGGAACACCGGGGAGCTGTTTTTT. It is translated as CASSQSGVGTGNTGELFF.

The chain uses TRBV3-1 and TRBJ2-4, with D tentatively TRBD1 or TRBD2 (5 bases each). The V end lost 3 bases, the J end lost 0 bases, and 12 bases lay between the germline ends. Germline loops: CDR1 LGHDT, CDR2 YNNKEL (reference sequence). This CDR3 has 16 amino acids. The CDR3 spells CASSQVWGLAKNIQYF. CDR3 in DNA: TGTGCCAGCAGCCAGGTCTGGGGGTTAGCCAAAAACATTCAGTACTTC.

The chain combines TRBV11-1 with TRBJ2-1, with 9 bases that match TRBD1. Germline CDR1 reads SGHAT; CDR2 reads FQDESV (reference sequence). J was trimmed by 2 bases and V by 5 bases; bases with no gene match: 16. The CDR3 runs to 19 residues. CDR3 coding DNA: TGTGCCAGCAGCCACCGGGACAGGGATGCCAGCGGGCCCTACAATGAGCAGTTCTTC. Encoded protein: CASSHRDRDASGPYNEQFF.

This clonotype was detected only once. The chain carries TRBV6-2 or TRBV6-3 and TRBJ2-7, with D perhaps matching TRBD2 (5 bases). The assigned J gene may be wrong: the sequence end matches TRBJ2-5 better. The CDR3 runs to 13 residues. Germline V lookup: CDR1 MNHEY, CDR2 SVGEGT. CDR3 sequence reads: CASSLSSRGTQYF. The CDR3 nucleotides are TGTGCCAGCAGCCTCTCTAGTCGGGGGACCCAGTACTTC.

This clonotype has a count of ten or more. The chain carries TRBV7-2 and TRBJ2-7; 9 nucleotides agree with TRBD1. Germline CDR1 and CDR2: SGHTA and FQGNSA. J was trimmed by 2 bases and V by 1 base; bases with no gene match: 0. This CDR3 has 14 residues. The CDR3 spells CASSLGTGAYEQYF. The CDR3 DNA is TGTGCCAGCAGCTTAGGGACAGGGGCCTACGAGCAGTACTTC. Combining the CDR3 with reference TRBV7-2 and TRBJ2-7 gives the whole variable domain GAGVSQSPSNKVTEKGKDVELRCDPISGHTALYWYRQSLGQGLEFLIYFQGNSAPDKSGLPSDRFSAERTGGSVSTLTIQRTQQEDSAVYLCASSLGTGAYEQYFGPGTRLTVT.

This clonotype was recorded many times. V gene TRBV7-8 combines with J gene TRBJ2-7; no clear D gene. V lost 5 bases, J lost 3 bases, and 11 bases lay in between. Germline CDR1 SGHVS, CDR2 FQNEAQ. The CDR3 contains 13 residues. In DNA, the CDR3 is TGTGCCAGCAGCCCCGCGGCAGTCTACGAGCAGTACTTC. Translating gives CASSPAAVYEQYF.

The CDR3 spells CSARASGREGYTF. CDR3 DNA sequence: TGCAGTGCTAGAGCCTCGGGACGCGAGGGCTACACCTTC. The chain links TRBV20-1 to TRBJ1-2, with D possibly TRBD1 on 5 matching bases. Germline CDR1 DFQATT, CDR2 SNEGSKA (reference sequence). The CDR3 length is 13 residues. With 1 base removed from V and 8 bases from J, the gap between germline ends came to 14 bases.

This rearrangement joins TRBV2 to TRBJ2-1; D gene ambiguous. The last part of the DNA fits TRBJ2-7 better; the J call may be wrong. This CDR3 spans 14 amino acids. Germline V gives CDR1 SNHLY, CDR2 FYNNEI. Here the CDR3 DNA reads TGTGCCAGCAGTGAACCTGGGGTCAGCGACGAGCAGTACTTC. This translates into CASSEPGVSDEQYF.

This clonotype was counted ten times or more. CDR3 region: CASSYAESWEQFF. CDR3 nucleotide sequence: TGTGCCAGCAGTTATGCGGAATCGTGGGAGCAGTTCTTC. The chain combines TRBV6-6 with TRBJ2-1; D unclear. The CDR3 contains 13 residues. CDR1 and CDR2 from the germline V gene are MNHNY and SVGAGI (reference sequence). Trimming stripped 3 bases from V and 10 bases from J, with 13 bases between.

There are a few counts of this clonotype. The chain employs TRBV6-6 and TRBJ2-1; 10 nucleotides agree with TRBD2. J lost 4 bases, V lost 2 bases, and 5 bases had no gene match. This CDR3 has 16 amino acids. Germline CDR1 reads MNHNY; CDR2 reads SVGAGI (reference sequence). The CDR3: CASSYVGTSVYNEQFF. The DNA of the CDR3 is TGTGCCAGCAGTTACGTGGGGACTAGCGTATACAATGAGCAGTTCTTC.

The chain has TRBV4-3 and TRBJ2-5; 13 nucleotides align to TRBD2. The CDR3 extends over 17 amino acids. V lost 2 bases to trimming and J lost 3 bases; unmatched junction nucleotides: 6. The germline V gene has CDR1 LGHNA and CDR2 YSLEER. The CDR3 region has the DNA TGCGCCAGCAGCCAAAGACTAGCGGGAGGTTTGGAAGAGACCCAGTACTTC. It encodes CASSQRLAGGLEETQYF.

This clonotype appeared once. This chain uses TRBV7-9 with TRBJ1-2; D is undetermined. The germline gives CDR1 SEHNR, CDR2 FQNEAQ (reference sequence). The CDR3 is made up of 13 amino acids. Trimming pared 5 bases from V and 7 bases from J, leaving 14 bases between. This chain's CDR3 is CASSPDPDCGYTF. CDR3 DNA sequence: TGTGCCAGCAGCCCGGACCCAGATTGTGGCTACACCTTC.

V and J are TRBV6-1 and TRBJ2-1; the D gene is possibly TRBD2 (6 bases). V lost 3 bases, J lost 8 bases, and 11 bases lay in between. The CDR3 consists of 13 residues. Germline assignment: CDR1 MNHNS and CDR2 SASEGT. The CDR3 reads CASSDTSLDEQFF. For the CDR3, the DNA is TGTGCCAGCAGTGATACTAGCCTAGATGAGCAGTTCTTC.

The CDR3 is CAIRRGASTDTQYF. CDR3 bases: TGTGCCATCAGGAGGGGGGCTAGCACAGATACGCAGTATTTT. J is TRBJ2-3 and V is TRBV10-3; D may match TRBD1 or TRBD2 (6 bases each). V was shortened by 6 bases and J by 0 bases, with 10 bases between the two germline ends. The CDR3 runs to 14 residues. Germline V gives CDR1 ENHRY, CDR2 SYGVKD.

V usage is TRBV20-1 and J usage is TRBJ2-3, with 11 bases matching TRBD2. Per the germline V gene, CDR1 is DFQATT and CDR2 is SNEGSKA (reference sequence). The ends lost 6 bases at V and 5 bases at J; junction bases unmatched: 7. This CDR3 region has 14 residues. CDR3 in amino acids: CSATPGLAVDTQYF. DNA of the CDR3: TGCAGTGCCACCCCGGGACTAGCGGTAGATACGCAGTATTTT.

The CDR3 DNA reads as TGTGCCAGCAGCAACCTAGCGGGAGGGACGATCACAGATACGCAGTATTTT. As protein: CASSNLAGGTITDTQYF. The rearrangement uses TRBV6-2 or TRBV6-3 and TRBJ2-3, with 12 nucleotides matching TRBD2. CDR1 is MNHEY and CDR2 is SVGEGT in the germline V gene. V dropped 6 bases and J dropped 2; count of bases not matched to a gene: 9. This CDR3 comprises 17 residues.

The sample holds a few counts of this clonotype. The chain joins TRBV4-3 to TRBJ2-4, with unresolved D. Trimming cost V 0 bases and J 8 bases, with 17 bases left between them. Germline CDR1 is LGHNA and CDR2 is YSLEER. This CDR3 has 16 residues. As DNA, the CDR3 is TGCGCCAGCAGCCAAGATTTGCGGACCCGCGTTGACATTCAGTACTTC. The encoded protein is CASSQDLRTRVDIQYF.

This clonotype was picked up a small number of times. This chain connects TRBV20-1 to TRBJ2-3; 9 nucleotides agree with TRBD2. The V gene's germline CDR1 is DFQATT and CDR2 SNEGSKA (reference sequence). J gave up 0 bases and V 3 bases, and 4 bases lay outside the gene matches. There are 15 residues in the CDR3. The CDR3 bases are TGCAGTGCTAGTGAACTAGCGGGCAGCACAGATACGCAGTATTTT. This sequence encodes CSASELAGSTDTQYF.

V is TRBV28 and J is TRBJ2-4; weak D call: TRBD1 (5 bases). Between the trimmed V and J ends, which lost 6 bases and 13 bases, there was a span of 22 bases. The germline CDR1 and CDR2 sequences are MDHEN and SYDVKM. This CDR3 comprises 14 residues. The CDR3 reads CASRFDSFSEAQYF. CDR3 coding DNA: TGTGCCAGCAGGTTTGACAGTTTTTCAGAGGCCCAGTACTTC.

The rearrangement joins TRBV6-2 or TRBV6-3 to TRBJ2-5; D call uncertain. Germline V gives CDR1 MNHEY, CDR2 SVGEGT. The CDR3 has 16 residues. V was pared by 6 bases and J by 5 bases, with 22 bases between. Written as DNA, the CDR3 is TGTGCCAGCAGCCTCAACCTCCGGACCCTTGGGGAGACCCAGTACTTC. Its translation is CASSLNLRTLGETQYF.

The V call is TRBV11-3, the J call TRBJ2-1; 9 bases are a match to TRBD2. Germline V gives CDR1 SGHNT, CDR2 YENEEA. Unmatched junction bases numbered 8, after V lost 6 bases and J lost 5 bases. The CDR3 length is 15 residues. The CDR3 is CASRAGGGGNNEQFF. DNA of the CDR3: TGTGCCAGCAGAGCGGGGGGCGGGGGGAACAATGAGCAGTTCTTC.

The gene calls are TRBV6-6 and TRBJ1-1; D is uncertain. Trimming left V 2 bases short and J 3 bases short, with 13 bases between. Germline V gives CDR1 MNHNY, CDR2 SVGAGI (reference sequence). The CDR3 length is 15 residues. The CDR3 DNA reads TGTGCCAGCAGTTACGTCCGGGCTATGGACACTGAAGCTTTCTTT. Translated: CASSYVRAMDTEAFF.

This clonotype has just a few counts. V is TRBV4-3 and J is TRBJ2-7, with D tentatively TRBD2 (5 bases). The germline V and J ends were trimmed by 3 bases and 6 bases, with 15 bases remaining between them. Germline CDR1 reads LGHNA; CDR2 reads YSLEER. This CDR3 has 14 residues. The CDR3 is CASSQKLGGSEQYF. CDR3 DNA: TGCGCCAGCAGCCAGAAACTCGGAGGTTCCGAGCAGTACTTC.